This T cell receptor beta chain stems from a study of blood T cell repertoires in COVID-19. Study-level background: PBMCs, B-cell-depleted T cells, or T cells were the source of the cDNA or gDNA that made up the material.

Clones were read by immunoSEQ multiplex PCR, and TCRdb kept only the in-frame ones, dropping some. The sample contains about 110,000 clones, 80% to 85% of which appear only once. The CDR3 is 16 residues long. J is TRBJ2-5 and V is TRBV21-1; the listed D gene, TRBD1, was not tested against the DNA. TRBV21-1 is classified as a pseudogene. Sequencing input: peripheral blood. The origin of this receptor is a human donor in a cohort sampled during active COVID-19. The CDR3 sequence: CASSSPGQGLQETQYF. CDR3 DNA sequence: TGTGCCAGCAGCTCACCGGGACAGGGGCTCCAAGAGACCCAGTACTTC.